The 14 T cell receptor beta chains given below trace back to one sample, sequenced in a study of shared clonotypes between healthy human individuals (dated by TCRdb to 2018 to 2021). The method behind the library was the immunoSEQ multiplex PCR assay. The immuneACCESS repertoire file appears here via TCRdb, limited to in-frame rearrangements. These files lack a portion of the clones; in checked studies, under half of the deficit traces to unresolved V genes, and the cause of the others is not known. The sample has under 1,100,000 clones on record, 65% to 80% of them singletons. Jointly, the top ten make up 1.2% to 1.5% of the sample. The sequenced sample was memory CD4+ T cells sorted from blood. Taken with the paper, the label for cell subset or site translates to: CD45RA-negative fraction. The receptors originated from a man between 18 and 29 years old in good health.

This clone was seen just once. The chain combines TRBV6-1 with TRBJ1-1, with 11 bases fitting TRBD1. V trimming: 5 bases; J trimming: 4 bases; junction bases outside the gene matches: 3. Per the germline V gene, CDR1 is MNHNS and CDR2 is SASEGT. The CDR3 is 14 amino acids. CDR3 sequence (DNA): TGTGCCAGCAGTAGCGGGACAGGGGGCACTGAAGCTTTCTTT. Translation gives CASSSGTGGTEAFF.

The V call is TRBV18, the J call TRBJ1-1; perhaps TRBD1 as D (5 bases). The length of the CDR3 is 15 residues. Trimming pared 6 bases from V and 0 bases from J, leaving 14 bases between. Germline V CDR1 and CDR2: KGHSH, LQKENI. The CDR3 here is CASSLRQTMNTEAFF. CDR3 nucleotides: TGTGCCAGCTCTCTACGACAGACCATGAACACTGAAGCTTTCTTT.

The V and J genes are TRBV9 and TRBJ1-1, with D maybe TRBD1 (5 bases). Germline V gene sequence: CDR1 SGDLS, CDR2 YYNGEE. V was pared by 0 bases and J by 7 bases, with 13 bases between. The CDR3 is made up of 14 amino acids. CDR3 in DNA: TGTGCCAGCAGCGTAGGATTAAGGGGTGATGAAGCTTTCTTT. It specifies CASSVGLRGDEAFF.

This clone showed up just once. The chain is built from TRBV13 and TRBJ2-5, with 8 bases matching TRBD1. Germline V lookup: CDR1 PRHDT, CDR2 FYEKMQ (reference sequence). Germline trimming cut 5 bases from V and 1 base from J; bases unmatched to any gene: 6. The CDR3 is made up of 15 amino acids. Written as DNA, the CDR3 is TGTGCCAGCAGCCGACCCAGGGGGCTCCAAGAGACCCAGTACTTC. This codes for CASSRPRGLQETQYF.

The chain couples TRBV23-1 to TRBJ2-7, with D possibly called TRBD1 or TRBD2 (5 bases each). TRBV23-1 is an ORF, with its function uncertain. V lost 7 bases and J 5 bases, leaving 18 bases between the germline ends. CDR3 size: 14 residues. The CDR3 sequence: CASTRYGTENEQYF. The CDR3 DNA sequence: TGCGCCAGCACCCGCTACGGGACCGAAAACGAGCAGTACTTC.

The chain carries TRBV5-8 and TRBJ2-3; D may be TRBD2 (5 bases). CDR3 length: 16 residues. V lost 4 bases and J 2 bases, leaving 17 bases between the germline ends. Germline CDR1 is SGHTS and CDR2 is YDEGEE. CDR3 DNA sequence: TGTGCCAGCAGCCCGGGCGTGGGCGGGTTCACAGATACGCAGTATTTT. Amino acid sequence: CASSPGVGGFTDTQYF. Complete variable domain (other parts from reference TRBV5-8 and TRBJ2-3): EAGVTQSPTHLIKTRGQQATLRCSPISGHTSVYWYQQALGLGLQFLLWYDEGEERNRGNFPPRFSGRQFPNYSSELNVNALELEDSALYLCASSPGVGGFTDTQYFGPGTRLTVL.

The rearrangement links TRBV30 to TRBJ1-4; 7 positions agree with TRBD1. Germline values: CDR1 GTSNPN, CDR2 SVGIG (reference sequence). The ends lost 2 bases at V and 7 bases at J; junction bases unmatched: 7. This CDR3 contains 14 residues. CDR3 sequence (DNA): TGTGCCTGGAGTCCCAGGGGGAGGAGTGAAAAACTGTTTTTT. Translation: CAWSPRGRSEKLFF.

The chain combines TRBV6-1 with TRBJ1-4, with D possibly being TRBD1 (5 bases). From germline, CDR1 is MNHNS and CDR2 SASEGT. V lost 1 base and J 8 bases, leaving 11 bases between the germline ends. The CDR3 contains 14 residues. The chain's CDR3 is CASSEVGRGEKLFF. The CDR3 DNA follows: TGTGCCAGCAGTGAAGTTGGACGGGGCGAAAAACTGTTTTTT.

A word on this clone: Other DNA sequences of this sample code for an identical CDR3. The V call is TRBV10-3, the J call TRBJ2-1; 9 positions match TRBD1. The CDR3 loop spans 14 amino acids. The V and J ends lost 6 bases and 1 base, in that order; junction bases with no gene match: 1. Germline CDR1 is ENHRY and CDR2 is SYGVKD. In DNA, the CDR3 is TGTGCCATCAGCGGACAGGGGTCCTACAATGAGCAGTTCTTC. It translates to CAISGQGSYNEQFF.

CDR3 nucleotide sequence: TGCGCCAGCAGCCAAGTTGGAGGTCTTCGAGAAAAGGAAGCTTTCTTT. Translating it yields CASSQVGGLREKEAFF. This chain joins TRBV4-3 and TRBJ1-1, with D uncertain. This CDR3 contains 16 residues. Trimming left V 1 base short and J 8 bases short, with 20 bases between. Per germline, CDR1 LGHNA and CDR2 YSLEER.

A remark on this clone: Other DNA sequences in the same sample also yield this CDR3. This chain links TRBV5-1 with TRBJ2-7; 8 bases match TRBD1. Trimming took 0 bases from V and 3 from J; bases not matched to a gene: 2. The CDR3 runs 14 residues. Germline V CDR1 and CDR2: SGHRS, YFSETQ. The CDR3 coding sequence is TGCGCCAGCAGCTTGGAAGGACAGGGCTACGAGCAGTACTTC. Its translation: CASSLEGQGYEQYF. Complete variable domain (other parts from reference TRBV5-1 and TRBJ2-7): KAGVTQTPRYLIKTRGQQVTLSCSPISGHRSVSWYQQTPGQGLQFLFEYFSETQRNKGNFPGRFSGRQFSNSRSEMNVSTLELGDSALYLCASSLEGQGYEQYFGPGTRLTVT.

This rearrangement joins TRBV2 to TRBJ2-7; 11 positions match TRBD2. V dropped 7 bases and J dropped 2; count of bases not matched to a gene: 4. The CDR3 contains 14 residues. Germline-derived CDR1 and CDR2 are SNHLY and FYNNEI. The CDR3 sequence is CASTTSGGTYEQYF. In DNA form, the CDR3 reads TGTGCCAGCACCACTAGCGGGGGTACCTACGAGCAGTACTTC.

The J gene is TRBJ2-1, the V gene TRBV5-1, with D unresolved. From germline, CDR1 is SGHRS and CDR2 YFSETQ. Deletions cut 4 bases from V and 0 bases from J, with 11 bases between. The CDR3 loop spans 15 amino acids. The CDR3 loop is CASSELASSYNEQFF. For the CDR3, the DNA is TGCGCCAGCAGCGAATTGGCCAGCTCCTACAATGAGCAGTTCTTC.

Of note for this clone: A far larger clone is only one base removed, so a read error is likely. The chain combines TRBV9 with TRBJ1-1; a weak D match, TRBD1 (5 bases). Trimming removed 4 bases at V and 1 base at J, with 8 bases between. CDR1 SGDLS and CDR2 YYNGEE come from the germline V gene. The CDR3 length is 13 residues. The CDR3 region has the DNA TGTGCCAGCAGCACGACAGCGAACACTGAAGCTTTCTTT. It codes for CASSTTANTEAFF.